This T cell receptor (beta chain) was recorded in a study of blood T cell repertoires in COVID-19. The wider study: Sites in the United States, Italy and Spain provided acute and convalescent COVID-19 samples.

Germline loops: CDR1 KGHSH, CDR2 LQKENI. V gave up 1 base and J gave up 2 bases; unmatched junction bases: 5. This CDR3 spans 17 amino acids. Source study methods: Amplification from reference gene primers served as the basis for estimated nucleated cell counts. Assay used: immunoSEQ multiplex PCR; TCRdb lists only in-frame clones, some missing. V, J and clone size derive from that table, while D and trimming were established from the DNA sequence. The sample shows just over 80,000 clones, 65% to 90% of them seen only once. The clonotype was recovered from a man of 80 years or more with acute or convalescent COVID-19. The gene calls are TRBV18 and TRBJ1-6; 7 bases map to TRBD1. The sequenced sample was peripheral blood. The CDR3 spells CASSPQQGNPYNSPLHF. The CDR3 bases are TGTGCCAGCTCACCACAACAGGGGAATCCCTATAATTCACCCCTCCACTTT.